This T cell receptor beta chain comes out of a study of T cells in localized non-small cell lung cancer. V was cut by 7 bases and J by 0 bases, with 10 bases left in between. The CDR3 contains 14 residues. The germline V gene has CDR1 LNHDA and CDR2 SQIVND (reference sequence). On this clone itself: No antigen is known for it.

Study-wide findings and caveats: Appearing in adjacent lung were a median approximately 57 of the top 100 tumor clones.

Produced via immunoSEQ multiplex PCR; TCRdb's table is partial and in-frame only. The sample has approximately 1,300 clones; around 35% are singletons. This TCR derives from a woman between 40 and 69 years old with stage I squamous cell lung carcinoma. V gene TRBV19 combines with J gene TRBJ1-3; perhaps TRBD1 as D (5 bases). Specimen: normal lung tissue next to the tumor, collected before any cancer treatment. CDR3 in DNA: TGTGCCAGTACCGGGACCCACTCTGGAAACACCATATATTTT. Protein: CASTGTHSGNTIYF.